The rows below give T cell receptor beta chains drawn from one sample of a study of shared clonotypes between healthy human individuals. Profiling relied on immunoSEQ multiplex PCR, and the TCRdb table lists in-frame clones only, not all of them. Of about 2 million clones listed, approximately 95% are singletons. The sequenced material came from naive CD8+ T cells sorted from blood. These receptors all come from a man in his late teens or twenties in good health. CDR3s include the opening cysteine and the closing phenylalanine or tryptophan. D genes are given only for firm matches. Not all rows give a size; the values are once, few, many and, for expanded clones, a class.

>.|.|TRBJ2-7|TRBV6-1
TGTGCCAGCAGTATTAGGGTAGGGTACGAGCAGTACTTC
CASSIRVGYEQYF
>.|TRBD1|TRBJ2-2|TRBV15
TGTGCCACCAGCAGAGATACAGGGACAGGGTGGTCCGGGGAGCTGTTTTTT
CATSRDTGTGWSGELFF
>.|TRBD1|TRBJ2-7|TRBV7-8
TGTGCCAGCAGCTCATTGCCGGGACAGGGGTTCTACGAGCAGTACTTC
CASSSLPGQGFYEQYF
>.|.|TRBJ2-1|TRBV21-1
TGTGCCAGCAGCTCACAACTCTTGGACAGGGACAGCGATGAGCAGTTCTTC
CASSSQLLDRDSDEQFF
>.|.|TRBJ1-1|TRBV29-1
TGCAGCGGCGCGGGTGGGGCGGGGGTCGCTGAAGCTTTCTTT
CSGAGGAGVAEAFF
>.|.|TRBJ2-5|TRBV28
TGTGCCAGCAGTTCCTCTGATGTCGCGTATTGGGAGACCCAGTACTTC
CASSSSDVAYWETQYF
>.|.|TRBJ2-5|TRBV19
TGTGCCAGTAGTCCAGGTAACCAAGAGACCCAGTACTTC
CASSPGNQETQYF
>.|.|TRBJ1-2|TRBV7-9
TGTGCCAGCAGCTTTGGAGGGGACAACTATGGCTACACCTTC
CASSFGGDNYGYTF
>once|TRBD1|TRBJ1-2|TRBV6-5
TGTGCCAGCAGTTACGGACAGGTCGCTAACTATGGCTACACCTTC
CASSYGQVANYGYTF
>.|.|TRBJ2-7|TRBV5-4
TGTGCCAGCAGCTTGCGGGAAGGCGAGCAGTACTTC
CASSLREGEQYF
>once|TRBD2|TRBJ2-7|TRBV6-6
TGTGCCAGCAGTTCTATCCTAAGCGGGAGGGTATACGAGCAGTACTTC
CASSSILSGRVYEQYF
>.|.|TRBJ1-3|TRBV4-1
TGCGCCAGCAGCCAAGGGACGATATCTGGAAACACCATATATTTT
CASSQGTISGNTIYF
>.|TRBD2|TRBJ2-1|TRBV4-3
TGCGCCAGCAGCCTGGGACTAGCGGGAGGATCCTACAATGAGCAGTTCTTC
CASSLGLAGGSYNEQFF
>.|TRBD2|TRBJ2-1|TRBV9
TGTGCCAGCAACCTAGCGGGAGGGCCCGATGAGCAGTTCTTC
CASNLAGGPDEQFF
>.|TRBD1|TRBJ1-1|TRBV11-2
TGTGCCAGCAGCACCCCCGACAGGGGTCTCCCTGAAGCTTTCTTT
CASSTPDRGLPEAFF
>.|TRBD2|TRBJ2-7|TRBV6-1
TGTGCCAGCAGTGAACCCGCGGGAGTAGGGGAAGGGGTCACCTACGAGCAGTACTTC
CASSEPAGVGEGVTYEQYF
>once|.|TRBJ2-7|TRBV23-1
TGCGCCAGCACCCCTTGTGGCAGGGTGGCCTACGAGCAGTACTTC
CASTPCGRVAYEQYF
>.|.|TRBJ2-7|TRBV6-1
TGTGCCAGCAGTGAGGTGTTAGGGTTGGCCCACGAGCAGTACTTC
CASSEVLGLAHEQYF
>.|.|TRBJ1-2|TRBV7-9
TGTGCCAGCAGCACCCTAAGCCAGGGGACCCTTAACTATGGCTACACCTTC
CASSTLSQGTLNYGYTF
>.|.|TRBJ1-2|TRBV6-5
TGTGCCAGCAGCTTGGACGGGGGTGGCTACACCTTC
CASSLDGGGYTF
>.|.|TRBJ1-3|TRBV7-9
TGTGCCAGCAGCTCAGGGCCCCCGCCTGGAAACACCATATATTTT
CASSSGPPPGNTIYF
>once|TRBD2|TRBJ2-1|TRBV10-2
TGCGCCAGCTGGGGGACTAGCGGGACGACCTACAATGAGCAGTTCTTC
CASWGTSGTTYNEQFF
>.|.|TRBJ1-1|TRBV14
TGTGCCAGCAGCCAAGAGGCAGGGGACACTGAAGCTTTCTTT
CASSQEAGDTEAFF
>.|.|TRBJ2-5|TRBV7-9
TGTGCCAGCAGAACATCCTCAAGGGAGACCCAGTACTTC
CASRTSSRETQYF
>.|TRBD1|TRBJ2-7|TRBV27
TGTGCCAGCACAGCCGGGACAGGCTACGAGCAGTACTTC
CASTAGTGYEQYF
>.|.|TRBJ2-7|TRBV2
TGTGCCAGCAGTGAATTTCTGGGGGCCAGCTCCTACGAGCAGTACTTC
CASSEFLGASSYEQYF
>once|.|TRBJ1-6|TRBV2
TGTGCCAGCAGTGAAGCTGGAGGGAGCTCCTATAATTCACCCCTCCACTTT
CASSEAGGSSYNSPLHF
>few|.|TRBJ1-1|TRBV30
TGTGCCTCCACCCTTATGAACACTGAAGCTTTCTTT
CASTLMNTEAFF
>.|TRBD2|TRBJ2-7|TRBV10-3
TGTGCCATCAGTAACAAAGCGGGAGAAGGGTACGAGCAGTACTTC
CAISNKAGEGYEQYF
>.|.|TRBJ2-3|TRBV11-2
TGTGCCAGCAGCCCGGACAGCCCTGTGGGGTATAGCACAGATACGCAGTATTTT
CASSPDSPVGYSTDTQYF
>.|TRBD2|TRBJ2-1|TRBV27
TGTGCCAGCAGTATGCTAGCGGGAGGGTTCAGTAATGAGCAGTTCTTC
CASSMLAGGFSNEQFF
>.|.|TRBJ2-7|TRBV10-3
TGTGCCATCAGTGGCACTGAGGGTGTTGCCTACGAGCAGTACTTC
CAISGTEGVAYEQYF
>.|.|TRBJ1-5|TRBV7-2
TGTGCCACTATAGAATTATATAGCAATCAGCCCCAGCATTTT
CATIELYSNQPQHF
>.|.|TRBJ1-4|TRBV19
TGTGCCAGTAGTATGGGGCGAACTAATGAAAAACTGTTTTTT
CASSMGRTNEKLFF
>.|.|TRBJ2-7|TRBV7-2
TGTGCCAGCAGGCCAGGGGGGGCCCTCGAGCAGTACTTC
CASRPGGALEQYF